Below are 7 T cell receptor beta chains sequenced from a single sample in a study of blood T cell repertoires in COVID-19. Repertoires were generated with immunoSEQ multiplex PCR, while TCRdb's copy carries only in-frame clones and drops some. The repertoire holds about 150,000 clones, 84% seen once, with about 8% in the top ten. Sequencing was done on a sample of PBMCs or T cells enriched from blood (not recorded which). Source of these receptors: a woman aged 45-60 years who had recovered from COVID-19.

The CDR3 sequence is CASSLRAKNIQYF. The CDR3 coding sequence is TGTGCCAGCAGCCTGCGTGCCAAAAACATTCAGTACTTC. This chain links TRBV11-3 with TRBJ2-4, with D uncertain. The CDR3 consists of 13 residues. Trimming stripped 5 bases from V and 1 base from J, with 6 bases between. From germline, CDR1 is SGHNT and CDR2 YENEEA.

This chain joins TRBV24-1 and TRBJ2-7; D remains ambiguous. From germline, CDR1 is KGHDR and CDR2 SFDVKD. This CDR3 contains 13 residues. V lost 4 bases to trimming and J lost 4 bases, with 10 bases between them. In nucleotides, the CDR3 is TGTGCCACCAGTGACTCCCAACTATACGAGCAGTACTTC. Protein: CATSDSQLYEQYF.

This clone occurred a few times. This chain uses TRBV4-1 with TRBJ2-1; 7 bases align to TRBD2. This CDR3 has 16 amino acids. Germline loops: CDR1 MGHRA, CDR2 YSYEKL. V dropped 0 bases and J dropped 4; count of bases not matched to a gene: 6. The CDR3 nucleotides are TGCGCCAGCAGCCAAGATCTGGCTAGCGGATACAATGAGCAGTTCTTC. Its protein is CASSQDLASGYNEQFF.

This clone came up once. This chain links TRBV7-2 with TRBJ1-1; weak D call: TRBD1 (5 bases). V was clipped by 5 bases and J by 0 bases, with 10 bases between them. The CDR3 has 14 residues. Germline values: CDR1 SGHTA, CDR2 FQGNSA. The CDR3 region is CASSLSGMNTEAFF. The CDR3 DNA sequence: TGTGCCAGCAGCCTGTCAGGGATGAACACTGAAGCTTTCTTT. The full variable domain, completed using reference TRBV7-2 and TRBJ1-1, is GAGVSQSPSNKVTEKGKDVELRCDPISGHTALYWYRQSLGQGLEFLIYFQGNSAPDKSGLPSDRFSAERTGGSVSTLTIQRTQQEDSAVYLCASSLSGMNTEAFFGQGTRLTVV.

The V and J genes are TRBV4-2 and TRBJ2-1, with 13 nucleotides matching TRBD2. The germline gives CDR1 LGHNA, CDR2 YNFKEQ. The CDR3 is 18 residues long. Trimming took 2 bases from V and 9 from J; bases not matched to a gene: 13. In DNA, the CDR3 is TGTGCCAGCAGCCAACAGGGACTAGCGGGAACAAATCCCAGTGAGCAGTTCTTC. It translates to CASSQQGLAGTNPSEQFF.

The J gene is TRBJ1-2, the V gene TRBV5-5, with D perhaps matching TRBD1 (5 bases). Germline CDR1 and CDR2: SGHKS and YYEKEE (reference sequence). The CDR3 spans 15 residues. With 0 bases removed from V and 0 bases from J, the gap between germline ends came to 9 bases. CDR3 protein: CASSLGQRANYGYTF. In nucleotides, the CDR3 is TGTGCCAGCAGCTTGGGACAGCGGGCTAACTATGGCTACACCTTC.

V and J are TRBV10-3 and TRBJ2-3; 10 bases map to TRBD2. Per the germline V gene, CDR1 is ENHRY and CDR2 is SYGVKD. The junction had 8 bases not matched to a gene; V was cut back by 10 bases and J by 4 bases. The CDR3 has 14 residues. The CDR3 nucleotides read TGTGCCACCACCGGGACTAGCGCTTCAGATACGCAGTATTTT. This sequence encodes CATTGTSASDTQYF.